Below are 16 T cell receptor beta chains sequenced from a single sample in a study of blood T cell repertoires in COVID-19 (dated by TCRdb to about 2020). Library method: the immunoSEQ multiplex PCR assay. This is the immuneACCESS table as TCRdb keeps it, with only in-frame sequences that have V and J called. A part of the clones is gone; compared with another copy, unresolved V genes explain less than half, and the rest is unexplained. The sample table shows 260,000 or so clones, and 80% to 90% are seen once. Around 2.6% of the sample is in the top ten clones. Sequenced material: PBMCs or T cells enriched from blood (not recorded which). The source of these receptors is a woman in her thirties with acute COVID-19.

The CDR3 coding sequence is TGTGCCAGCAGCCCGAGAGGCGGGGCTGAAGCTTTCTTT. Amino acids: CASSPRGGAEAFF. V and J are TRBV7-2 and TRBJ1-1; D gene uncertain. Germline CDR1 SGHTA, CDR2 FQGNSA. CDR3 size: 13 residues. Between the trimmed V and J ends, which lost 5 bases and 6 bases, there was a span of 13 bases.

The rearrangement uses TRBV5-4 and TRBJ2-1, with 10 bases that match TRBD1. J was trimmed by 6 bases and V by 4 bases; bases with no gene match: 10. This CDR3 comprises 16 residues. CDR1 is SGHNT, CDR2 YYREEE, per germline (reference sequence). CDR3 DNA sequence: TGTGCCAGCAGCCCGATAGGACAGGGGGGAATCAATGAGCAGTTCTTC. Amino acids: CASSPIGQGGINEQFF.

V usage is TRBV27 and J usage is TRBJ1-2, with a weak D call TRBD1 (5 bases). The CDR3 contains 13 residues. V lost 7 bases, J lost 6 bases, and 15 bases lay in between. CDR1 is MNHEY and CDR2 is SMNVEV in the germline V gene (reference sequence). Here the CDR3 reads CASKKLREDGYTF. In DNA form, the CDR3 reads TGTGCCAGCAAAAAACTCAGGGAGGATGGCTACACCTTC.

J is TRBJ2-7 and V is TRBV5-1; 8 bases line up with TRBD1. Germline V gives CDR1 SGHRS, CDR2 YFSETQ. The CDR3 length is 15 residues. The trim removed 2 bases at V and 2 bases at J, leaving 6 bases unmatched. This CDR3 is CASSFQGAPTYEQYF. CDR3 coding DNA: TGCGCCAGCAGCTTCCAGGGGGCACCTACCTACGAGCAGTACTTC. Combining the CDR3 with reference TRBV5-1 and TRBJ2-7 gives the whole variable domain KAGVTQTPRYLIKTRGQQVTLSCSPISGHRSVSWYQQTPGQGLQFLFEYFSETQRNKGNFPGRFSGRQFSNSRSEMNVSTLELGDSALYLCASSFQGAPTYEQYFGPGTRLTVT.

The CDR3 spells CASNPNGDREETQYF. CDR3 in DNA: TGCGCCAGCAATCCAAATGGGGACAGGGAAGAGACCCAGTACTTC. This chain uses TRBV5-1 with TRBJ2-5, with 9 bases fitting TRBD1. V was clipped by 6 bases and J by 3 bases; unmatched bases: 9. CDR3 length: 15 amino acids. Germline V gene data show CDR1 as SGHRS and CDR2 as YFSETQ.

V is TRBV4-2 and J is TRBJ2-5, with 9 bases matching TRBD2. Germline loops: CDR1 LGHNA, CDR2 YNFKEQ. V gave up 0 bases and J gave up 3 bases; unmatched junction bases: 14. The CDR3 extends over 19 amino acids. For the CDR3, the DNA is TGTGCCAGCAGCCAAGATCTCCCCTCAGCGGGGGGACCTAAAGAGACCCAGTACTTC. Protein sequence: CASSQDLPSAGGPKETQYF.

The chain employs TRBV18 and TRBJ2-7; maybe TRBD2 (6 bases). CDR3 size: 16 residues. V lost 3 bases and J lost 2, with 17 bases in between. Germline V lookup: CDR1 KGHSH, CDR2 LQKENI. In DNA, the CDR3 is TGTGCCAGCTCACCGAATCCGCCGGGGGAGACCTACGAGCAGTACTTC. Translating gives CASSPNPPGETYEQYF.

The V and J genes are TRBV5-1 and TRBJ2-7; D may be TRBD2 (6 bases). The CDR3 runs 14 residues. Trimming stripped 2 bases from V and 2 bases from J, with 11 bases between. Germline V gene data show CDR1 as SGHRS and CDR2 as YFSETQ. The CDR3, as DNA: TGCGCCAGCAGCTTTACGCGGGGCACCTACGAGCAGTACTTC. Translating it yields CASSFTRGTYEQYF.

The chain combines TRBV19 with TRBJ1-1; 7 bases match TRBD1. Unmatched junction bases numbered 9, after V lost 8 bases and J lost 0 bases. The CDR3 totals 15 residues. Germline CDR1 is LNHDA and CDR2 is SQIVND (reference sequence). The CDR3 protein is CASSTGLGMNTEAFF. The DNA for the CDR3 is TGTGCCAGTTCGACAGGGTTAGGCATGAACACTGAAGCTTTCTTT.

V is TRBV7-9 and J is TRBJ1-2; D gene uncertain. This CDR3 contains 13 residues. The germline gives CDR1 SEHNR, CDR2 FQNEAQ (reference sequence). Trimming pared 2 bases from V and 0 bases from J, leaving 4 bases between. The CDR3 DNA is TGTGCCAGCAGCTTAAGCACTAACTATGGCTACACCTTC. This sequence encodes CASSLSTNYGYTF.

This sequence joins TRBV7-9 and TRBJ2-2; 8 bases are a match to TRBD1. This CDR3 has 16 residues. From germline, CDR1 is SEHNR and CDR2 FQNEAQ (reference sequence). V was pared by 2 bases and J by 4 bases, with 6 bases of the junction left unmatched. CDR3: CASSLPTGVGTGELFF. DNA for the CDR3: TGTGCCAGCAGCTTACCGACAGGGGTGGGCACCGGGGAGCTGTTTTTT.

The chain combines TRBV5-1 with TRBJ2-7; no clear D. CDR3 length: 12 residues. Trimming took 2 bases from V and 5 from J, leaving 8 bases between them. Germline V CDR1 and CDR2: SGHRS, YFSETQ. In nucleotides, the CDR3 is TGCGCCAGCAGCTTAACTTTCAACGAGCAGTACTTC. Residues: CASSLTFNEQYF.

The J gene is TRBJ1-3, the V gene TRBV30, with unresolved D. In germline, CDR1 is GTSNPN, CDR2 SVGIG (reference sequence). This CDR3 region has 14 residues. V was shortened by 0 bases and J by 4 bases, with 10 bases between the two germline ends. CDR3 amino acids: CAWSVLEVGNTIYF. As DNA, the CDR3 is TGTGCCTGGAGTGTACTTGAGGTCGGAAACACCATATATTTT.

The chain couples TRBV2 to TRBJ1-1; D gene unclear. The CDR3 is 13 residues long. Germline assignment: CDR1 SNHLY and CDR2 FYNNEI. V lost 5 bases and J lost 1, with 8 bases in between. The CDR3 nucleotides read TGTGCCAGCAGTTTAGACAAGAACACTGAAGCTTTCTTT. It specifies CASSLDKNTEAFF.

The V and J genes are TRBV18 and TRBJ2-3; D unclear. The CDR3 runs to 14 residues. Germline values: CDR1 KGHSH, CDR2 LQKENI. Trimming removed 4 bases from V and 0 bases from J, with 8 bases in between. The CDR3 DNA reads as TGTGCCAGCTCACGACAATTAAGCACAGATACGCAGTATTTT. Amino acids: CASSRQLSTDTQYF.

The rearrangement links TRBV12-3 or TRBV12-4 to TRBJ1-2; possible D gene TRBD1, 5 bases. Trimming took off 6 bases at V and 3 bases at J, with 8 bases between the two ends. CDR3 size: 12 residues. CDR3 loop: CASRGDYYGYTF. The CDR3, as DNA: TGTGCCAGCAGAGGGGATTACTATGGCTACACCTTC.